This T cell receptor beta chain was captured in a study of blood T cell repertoires in COVID-19. Study context: Sites across the United States, Italy and Spain contributed samples from acute and convalescent COVID-19. T cells, B-cell-depleted T cells, or PBMCs supplied cDNA or gDNA.

In the study's own analysis: Amplification from reference gene primers served as the basis for estimated nucleated cell counts. TCRdb's table, derived via immunoSEQ multiplex PCR, lists solely in-frame clones and lacks some. V, J and clone size were drawn from that table, and D and trimming were deduced from the DNA. Seen here are roughly 350,000 clones, around 85% observed once, and the top ten hold roughly 3.7%. CDR1 SGHVS and CDR2 FQNEAQ come from the germline V gene. CDR3 length: 12 amino acids. Between the trimmed V and J ends, which lost 1 base and 14 bases, there was a span of 9 bases. The receptor was isolated from a woman under 30 with acute or convalescent COVID-19. The sequenced sample consisted of peripheral blood. The V and J genes are TRBV7-8 and TRBJ1-6; D unclear. The CDR3 bases are TGTGCCAGCAGCTTAGTCGGGGTGACCCTCCACTTT. Its protein product is CASSLVGVTLHF.